Each of the 19 T cell receptor beta chains below was sequenced from the same sample in a study of human T cells and chemical hapten exposure. Specified time point: patch test 1, 2 weeks after DPC sensitization. Specified treatment: therapeutic diphenylcyclopropenone sensitization with weekly scalp DPC. TCRdb independently ran MiXCR on the RACE reads; one entry per CDR3 protein. The data hold around 52,000 distinct CDR3 sequences, with about 9.3% observed a single time. The sequencing here drew on whole blood, taken in connection with sensitization to the hapten diphenylcyclopropenone (DPC). These receptors originate from a middle-aged woman with alopecia areata. Some clones in this sample may be carry-over from other donors' samples.

This clonotype came up many times. The chain uses TRBV6-5 and TRBJ2-6; D is possibly TRBD1 or TRBD2 (5 bases each). V dropped 5 bases and J dropped 1 base, with 12 bases sitting between them. The CDR3 has 16 amino acids. Germline V CDR1 and CDR2: MNHEY, SVGAGI. The CDR3 DNA follows: TGTGCCAGCAGTCTGGGCGAGGGGTCTGGGGCCAACGTCCTGACTTTC. This codes for CASSLGEGSGANVLTF.

This clonotype was counted ten times or more. The chain has TRBV19 and TRBJ2-2; 8 bases are shared with TRBD1. The CDR3 covers 16 residues. The V segment lost 2 bases and the J segment 5 bases; nucleotides outside the gene matches: 7. CDR1 LNHDA and CDR2 SQIVND come from the germline V gene (reference sequence). The CDR3 spells CASSILGRGRTGELFF. The CDR3 DNA reads TGTGCCAGTAGTATATTGGGCAGGGGGCGTACCGGGGAGCTGTTTTTT.

The CDR3: CSARSGSETTDTQYF. DNA of the CDR3: TGCAGTGCTAGGAGTGGGTCAGAAACCACAGATACGCAGTATTTT. This chain links TRBV20-1 with TRBJ2-3, with no clear D. The germline V gene encodes CDR1 DFQATT and CDR2 SNEGSKA (reference sequence). The CDR3 covers 15 residues. V shed 3 bases and J shed 2 bases, with 15 bases lying between them.

This clonotype was counted only a few times. The chain carries TRBV29-1 and TRBJ2-3; a weak D match, TRBD2 (6 bases). Germline CDR1 reads SQVTM; CDR2 reads ANQGSEA. This CDR3 spans 13 amino acids. Trimming pared 3 bases from V and 3 bases from J, leaving 10 bases between. The CDR3 reads CSVEGGATDTQYF. The CDR3 bases are TGCAGCGTTGAGGGCGGGGCAACAGATACGCAGTATTTT.

This clonotype was seen ten or more times. The V and J genes are TRBV7-6 and TRBJ2-7; 7 bases are a match to TRBD2. The ends lost 5 bases at V and 2 bases at J; junction bases unmatched: 3. The CDR3 covers 13 residues. The germline gives CDR1 SGHVS, CDR2 FNYEAQ. CDR3 sequence: CASSPAGPYEQYF. In nucleotides, the CDR3 is TGTGCCAGCAGCCCAGCGGGGCCCTACGAGCAGTACTTC.

The V gene is TRBV7-2, the J gene TRBJ1-5; D is ambiguous. CDR1 is SGHTA and CDR2 is FQGNSA in the germline V gene. The CDR3 sequence is 16 residues long. V was shortened by 4 bases and J by 2 bases, with 15 bases between the two germline ends. The CDR3, as DNA: TGTGCCAGCAGCTCTGACCCCGGGCGGCGCAATCAGCCCCAGCATTTT. Translating gives CASSSDPGRRNQPQHF.

On this clonotype itself: The junction differs from germline at one of its ends, possibly a read error. V usage is TRBV5-1 and J usage is TRBJ2-5; no clear D gene. From germline, CDR1 is SGHRS and CDR2 YFSETQ. The length of the CDR3 is 14 residues. The CDR3 DNA is TGCGCCAGCAGGTTGGATCCTCCCACAGAGACCCAGTACTTC. As protein: CASRLDPPTETQYF.

Many counts were recorded for this clonotype. J is TRBJ2-2 and V is TRBV4-1, with D tentatively TRBD1 or TRBD2 (5 bases each). Germline-derived CDR1 and CDR2 are MGHRA and YSYEKL. V lost 1 base, J lost 5 bases, and 5 bases lay in between. There are 13 residues in the CDR3. The CDR3 region has the DNA TGCGCCAGCAGCCAAGGGGGGACCGGGGAGCTGTTTTTT. Its protein is CASSQGGTGELFF.

The V and J genes are TRBV29-1 and TRBJ2-7; D unresolved. The V end was cut by 3 bases, the J end by 3 bases, with 21 bases between. This CDR3 spans 16 amino acids. Per germline, CDR1 SQVTM and CDR2 ANQGSEA. The CDR3 DNA reads as TGCAGCGTTGATTTAAGGAGACACTCCCCGAGCTACGAGCAGTACTTC. Its protein product is CSVDLRRHSPSYEQYF.

There are many counts of this clonotype. This chain links TRBV3-1 with TRBJ1-6; possibly TRBD1 for D (5 bases). CDR1 LGHDT and CDR2 YNNKEL come from the germline V gene (reference sequence). Trimming took off 1 base at V and 0 bases at J, with 13 bases between the two ends. The CDR3 has 18 amino acids. CDR3 residues: CASSQATRGSSYNSPLHF. The CDR3 DNA sequence: TGTGCCAGCAGCCAAGCTACAAGGGGAAGCTCCTATAATTCACCCCTCCACTTT.

The J gene is TRBJ2-5, the V gene TRBV11-2, with D perhaps TRBD1 (6 bases). The CDR3 is 15 residues long. Germline V gene sequence: CDR1 SGHAT, CDR2 FQNNGV. V lost 5 bases to trimming and J lost 2 bases, with 15 bases between them. This CDR3 reads CASSIQGTFQETQYF. CDR3 nucleotide sequence: TGTGCCAGCAGCATACAGGGAACTTTTCAAGAGACCCAGTACTTC.

A word on this clonotype: A junction boundary mismatches the germline segment, possibly from a read error. The chain combines TRBV6-2 or TRBV6-3 with TRBJ1-1; D ambiguous. Germline lookup yields CDR1 MNHEY and CDR2 SVGEGT. CDR3 length: 13 amino acids. For the CDR3, the DNA is TGTGTCAGCGCGCCAAGGGAGAACACTGAAGCTTTCTTT. It translates to CVSAPRENTEAFF.

This clonotype showed up many times. This rearrangement joins TRBV6-6 to TRBJ1-4; the match to TRBD1 covers 11 bases. From germline, CDR1 is MNHNY and CDR2 SVGAGI (reference sequence). The CDR3 extends over 18 amino acids. Unmatched junction bases numbered 8, after V lost 2 bases and J lost 3 bases. CDR3 in amino acids: CASSYSPGQGVANEKLFF. The CDR3 region has the DNA TGTGCCAGCAGTTACAGCCCGGGACAGGGGGTCGCTAATGAAAAACTGTTTTTT.

The chain joins TRBV4-1 to TRBJ2-3, with 7 bases matching TRBD1. Trimming at V came to 4 bases and at J to 2 bases, leaving 3 bases not matched to a gene. The CDR3 is 14 residues long. CDR1 is MGHRA, CDR2 YSYEKL, per germline. The CDR3 loop reads CASSRTGPTDTQYF. In DNA, the CDR3 is TGCGCCAGCAGCCGGACAGGCCCCACAGATACGCAGTATTTT.

V gene TRBV12-3 or TRBV12-4 combines with J gene TRBJ1-1, with a tentative D call TRBD1 (5 bases). The CDR3 has 13 amino acids. The ends were cut back, 0 bases at V and 6 bases at J, with 8 bases in the middle. This CDR3 is CASSLAGTAEAFF. CDR3 coding DNA: TGTGCCAGCAGTTTAGCGGGGACGGCTGAAGCTTTCTTT.

The gene calls are TRBV6-5 and TRBJ2-1; 15 bases align to TRBD2. From germline, CDR1 is MNHEY and CDR2 SVGAGI. CDR3 length: 15 residues. Trimming cost V 6 bases and J 7 bases; bases outside gene matches: 4. The CDR3 sequence: CASRPGTSGGNEQFF. CDR3 DNA: TGTGCCAGCAGACCCGGGACTAGCGGGGGGAATGAGCAGTTCTTC.

This clonotype showed up just a few times. The rearrangement joins TRBV2 to TRBJ2-5; weak D call: TRBD1 (5 bases). V lost 8 bases and J 6 bases, leaving 19 bases between the germline ends. CDR3 size: 14 residues. Per germline, CDR1 SNHLY and CDR2 FYNNEI. CDR3 residues: CASVNQGRLQTQYF. CDR3 sequence (DNA): TGTGCCAGCGTGAATCAGGGTAGATTACAGACCCAGTACTTC. Drawing the rest from reference TRBV2 and TRBJ2-5, the complete variable domain is EPEVTQTPSHQVTQMGQEVILRCVPISNHLYFYWYRQILGQKVEFLVSFYNNEISEKSEIFDDQFSVERPDGSNFTLKIRSTKLEDSAMYFCASVNQGRLQTQYFGPGTRLLVL.

This clonotype came up many times. The chain recombines TRBV11-2 with TRBJ1-6; D might be TRBD1 (5 bases). Germline values: CDR1 SGHAT, CDR2 FQNNGV. The V gene lost 6 bases and the J gene lost 6 bases, with 21 bases spanning the gap. This CDR3 contains 17 residues. In DNA, the CDR3 is TGTGCCAGCAGACCCGTGCTCGGGGGGACTGCTAATTCACCCCTCCACTTT. It encodes CASRPVLGGTANSPLHF.

This clonotype was recorded at least ten times. The chain employs TRBV28 and TRBJ1-2; D gene unclear. Trimming took 11 bases from V and 4 from J, leaving 17 bases between them. The CDR3 spans 13 residues. CDR1 is MDHEN and CDR2 is SYDVKM in the germline V gene. The chain's CDR3 is CAGRREGGYGYTF. The CDR3 nucleotides are TGTGCCGGAAGAAGGGAAGGTGGCTATGGCTACACCTTC.